Below are 28 T cell receptor beta chains sequenced from a single sample in a study of blood T cell repertoires in COVID-19. The data were produced by immunoSEQ multiplex PCR, yet TCRdb's version contains in-frame clones alone and is incomplete. This sample yields about 120,000 clones, of which 70% to 85% are seen a single time; more than 4.5% belongs to the top ten. Sequencing used peripheral blood. These receptor sequences come from a woman in her seventies with acute or convalescent COVID-19.

The J gene is TRBJ2-1, the V gene TRBV5-4; D is ambiguous. The CDR3 extends over 11 amino acids. Germline lookup yields CDR1 SGHNT and CDR2 YYREEE (reference sequence). The V and J ends lost 4 bases and 9 bases respectively, with 8 bases between them. The CDR3 is CASSLQFEQFF. The CDR3, as DNA: TGTGCCAGCAGCCTCCAGTTTGAGCAGTTCTTC.

The chain has TRBV30 and TRBJ1-2; tentative D call: TRBD1 (6 bases). Germline-derived CDR1 and CDR2 are GTSNPN and SVGIG (reference sequence). This CDR3 has 17 residues. The V and J ends lost 4 bases and 4 bases respectively, with 25 bases between them. DNA of the CDR3: TGTGCCTGGACCCACCGGGACACCCGAGGCCGTATCTATGGCTACACCTTC. This translates into CAWTHRDTRGRIYGYTF.

The V gene is TRBV7-2, the J gene TRBJ1-3; no reliable D call. The V gene lost 5 bases and the J gene lost 4 bases, with 9 bases spanning the gap. Germline CDR1 and CDR2: SGHTA and FQGNSA. The CDR3 contains 13 residues. This chain's CDR3 is CASSENRGNTIYF. DNA of the CDR3: TGTGCCAGCAGCGAAAACCGGGGAAACACCATATATTTT.

The rearrangement joins TRBV30 to TRBJ1-1, with D uncertain. The CDR3 runs 13 residues. Trimming took off 0 bases at V and 3 bases at J, with 8 bases between the two ends. Germline CDR1 reads GTSNPN; CDR2 reads SVGIG (reference sequence). The CDR3 nucleotides are TGTGCCTGGAGTGTGAGTTCCCACACTGAAGCTTTCTTT. It yields the protein CAWSVSSHTEAFF.

V usage is TRBV21-1 and J usage is TRBJ2-5; the tabulated D call, TRBD2, remains unverified against the DNA. TRBV21-1 is a listed pseudogene. The CDR3 covers 17 residues. The CDR3 region has the DNA TGTGCCAGCAGCAACCGGTTTAGCGGGGGGGTTTGGGAGACCCAGTACTTC. Translated: CASSNRFSGGVWETQYF.

V is TRBV5-1 and J is TRBJ1-6, with 7 positions matching TRBD1. The J segment lost 1 base and the V segment lost 2 bases, leaving 3 bases of the junction unmatched. The CDR3 is made up of 16 amino acids. Germline V gene sequence: CDR1 SGHRS, CDR2 YFSETQ. The DNA of the CDR3 is TGCGCCAGCAGCTTCGGGACAGCTTCCTATAATTCACCCCTCCACTTT. Its protein product is CASSFGTASYNSPLHF.

The rearrangement uses TRBV7-6 and TRBJ1-3; weak D call: TRBD1 (6 bases). Per germline, CDR1 SGHVS and CDR2 FNYEAQ. The V and J ends lost 5 bases and 4 bases respectively, with 15 bases between them. The CDR3 has 15 residues. This CDR3 reads CASSQGRGLGNTIYF. Here the CDR3 DNA reads TGTGCCAGCAGCCAGGGGCGGGGGTTAGGAAACACCATATATTTT.

The CDR3 DNA follows: TGTGCCAGCAGCCAAGACAGGGGACCAGGAAACACCATATATTTT. Translation gives CASSQDRGPGNTIYF. The chain employs TRBV4-2 and TRBJ1-3, with a weak D call TRBD1 (6 bases). Trimming removed 0 bases at V and 4 bases at J, with 10 bases between. This CDR3 is built from 15 residues. The V gene's germline CDR1 is LGHNA and CDR2 YNFKEQ.

The chain has TRBV6-5 and TRBJ2-2, with TRBD1 matching over 8 bases. V was clipped by 1 base and J by 6 bases; unmatched bases: 4. CDR1 and CDR2 (germline): MNHEY, SVGAGI. The length of the CDR3 is 15 residues. This CDR3 is CASSYFDRGPGELFF. The DNA of the CDR3 is TGTGCCAGCAGTTACTTTGACAGGGGACCCGGGGAGCTGTTTTTT.

J is TRBJ1-2 and V is TRBV5-1, with a weak D call TRBD1 (6 bases). The V end was cut by 4 bases, the J end by 4 bases, with 11 bases between. The CDR3 totals 13 residues. CDR1 SGHRS and CDR2 YFSETQ come from the germline V gene. CDR3 bases: TGCGCCAGCAGCCCCAGACAGGCCTATGGCTACACCTTC. It translates to CASSPRQAYGYTF.

The genes are TRBV5-3 and TRBJ2-7; 7 bases match TRBD1. TRBV5-3 counts as an open reading frame of uncertain function. The junction had 24 bases not matched to a gene; V was cut back by 6 bases and J by 6 bases. The CDR3 extends over 18 amino acids. CDR3 in amino acids: CARTIPDRDIHHWGEQYF. Written as DNA, the CDR3 is TGTGCCAGAACCATTCCAGACAGGGACATTCATCACTGGGGCGAGCAGTACTTC.

This chain links TRBV11-2 with TRBJ1-2, with D maybe TRBD1 (5 bases). The CDR3 has 15 amino acids. CDR1 and CDR2 (germline): SGHAT, FQNNGV. The V end lost 5 bases, the J end lost 2 bases, and 15 bases lay between the germline ends. The chain's CDR3 is CASSRAGWGNYGYTF. CDR3 in DNA: TGTGCCAGCAGCCGAGCAGGGTGGGGAAACTATGGCTACACCTTC.

V gene TRBV5-6 combines with J gene TRBJ2-1; D possibly corresponds to TRBD2 (5 bases). Germline V lookup: CDR1 SGHDT, CDR2 YYEEEE. This CDR3 comprises 16 residues. Trimming left V 2 bases short and J 0 bases short, with 12 bases between. The CDR3 coding sequence is TGTGCCAGCAGCTTCGGACTCACGAGCTCCTACAATGAGCAGTTCTTC. Translated: CASSFGLTSSYNEQFF.

The V and J genes are TRBV30 and TRBJ1-2; a possible D gene is TRBD1 (6 bases). Germline V gene lookup returns CDR1 GTSNPN and CDR2 SVGIG (reference sequence). The CDR3 loop spans 13 amino acids. V lost 5 bases to trimming and J lost 4 bases, with 14 bases between them. The CDR3 sequence: CAWGPQGSYGYTF. In nucleotides, the CDR3 is TGTGCCTGGGGGCCCCAGGGGTCCTATGGCTACACCTTC.

This clone was counted only a few times. This chain links TRBV7-9 with TRBJ1-3; no reliable D call. The germline CDR1 and CDR2 sequences are SEHNR and FQNEAQ (reference sequence). V was cut by 6 bases and J by 0 bases, with 18 bases left in between. CDR3 size: 17 residues. For the CDR3, the DNA is TGTGCCAGCAGACAACCCCAACAGAGTAGCTCTGGAAACACCATATATTTT. Translated, it gives CASRQPQQSSSGNTIYF. The whole variable domain, remainder taken from reference TRBV7-9 and TRBJ1-3, is DTGVSQNPRHKITKRGQNVTFRCDPISEHNRLYWYRQTLGQGPEFLTYFQNEAQLEKSRLLSDRFSAERPKGSFSTLEIQRTEQGDSAMYLCASRQPQQSSSGNTIYFGEGSWLTVV.

The chain carries TRBV30 and TRBJ1-4; TRBD1 matches 8 bases. The V gene end was trimmed by 1 base and the J gene end by 7 bases; junction bases not matched to a gene: 2. Germline V gene data show CDR1 as GTSNPN and CDR2 as SVGIG (reference sequence). This CDR3 contains 13 residues. The CDR3 spells CAWSGQGPEKLFF. DNA for the CDR3: TGTGCCTGGAGTGGACAGGGGCCTGAAAAACTGTTTTTT.

V is TRBV9 and J is TRBJ2-1; tentative D call: TRBD2 (6 bases). Germline loops: CDR1 SGDLS, CDR2 YYNGEE. V lost 4 bases, J lost 5 bases, and 19 bases lay in between. CDR3 size: 16 residues. The CDR3: CASSPMGLLRDNEQFF. CDR3 nucleotides: TGTGCCAGCAGCCCCATGGGACTGCTTAGGGACAATGAGCAGTTCTTC.

The chain carries TRBV7-2 and TRBJ2-5, with a weak D call TRBD1 (6 bases). Germline V gives CDR1 SGHTA, CDR2 FQGNSA. Between the trimmed V and J ends, which lost 2 bases and 0 bases, there was a span of 10 bases. This CDR3 has 15 amino acids. The CDR3 DNA sequence: TGTGCCAGCAGCTTAACAGGGAAAAACCAAGAGACCCAGTACTTC. It encodes CASSLTGKNQETQYF.

This clone was seen a single time. The chain links TRBV3-1 (or the pseudogene TRBV3-2) to TRBJ1-1; a possible D gene is TRBD1 (5 bases). The CDR3 runs 14 residues. Germline CDR1 is LGHDT and CDR2 is YNNKEL (reference sequence). The V end was cut by 7 bases, the J end by 1 base, with 13 bases between. The CDR3 nucleotides read TGTGCCAGCACCAGGGTTGGTTGGAACACTGAAGCTTTCTTT. Translated: CASTRVGWNTEAFF.

Regarding this clone: In the same sample, other DNA sequences code for this CDR3. The V call is TRBV18, the J call TRBJ1-2, with TRBD1 matching over 9 bases. The CDR3 is 14 amino acids. CDR1 is KGHSH, CDR2 LQKENI, per germline. V was pared by 3 bases and J by 8 bases, with 7 bases of the junction left unmatched. The CDR3: CASSPLGQGMGYTF. The CDR3 coding sequence is TGTGCCAGCTCACCTTTGGGACAGGGAATGGGCTACACCTTC.

The gene calls are TRBV18 and TRBJ2-7, with 7 bases identical to TRBD2. V trimming: 3 bases; J trimming: 2 bases; junction bases outside the gene matches: 4. The CDR3 consists of 14 residues. From germline, CDR1 is KGHSH and CDR2 LQKENI. The CDR3 bases are TGTGCCAGCTCACCTTCAGGGAGGGCCTACGAGCAGTACGTC. This translates into CASSPSGRAYEQYV.

The chain has TRBV6-5 and TRBJ1-3, with 8 positions matching TRBD1. In germline, CDR1 is MNHEY, CDR2 SVGAGI. Trimming at V came to 8 bases and at J to 0 bases, leaving 6 bases not matched to a gene. The CDR3 has 15 residues. This CDR3 reads CASGKGQGSGNTIYF. The CDR3 coding sequence is TGTGCCAGCGGGAAAGGACAGGGCTCTGGAAACACCATATATTTT.

The chain uses TRBV18 and TRBJ2-1; maybe TRBD2 (6 bases). The V end was cut by 3 bases, the J end by 8 bases, with 20 bases between. Germline CDR1 KGHSH, CDR2 LQKENI. There are 16 residues in the CDR3. CDR3 coding DNA: TGTGCCAGCTCACCGCAATCGCGGGGTGGGCTGGATGAGCAGTTCTTC. This translates into CASSPQSRGGLDEQFF.

V usage is TRBV7-9 and J usage is TRBJ2-7, with D perhaps TRBD2 (5 bases). V gave up 5 bases and J gave up 1 base, with 15 bases separating them. Germline V gene data show CDR1 as SEHNR and CDR2 as FQNEAQ (reference sequence). The CDR3 is made up of 15 amino acids. The CDR3 here is CASSLVAGGSYEQYF. CDR3 nucleotides: TGTGCCAGCAGCCTAGTCGCTGGAGGTTCCTACGAGCAGTACTTC.

This clone has more than one count but fewer than ten. The V gene is TRBV18, the J gene TRBJ1-1; possibly TRBD1 for D (5 bases). Germline CDR1 KGHSH, CDR2 LQKENI. The CDR3 has 15 amino acids. V lost 5 bases and J 1 base, leaving 14 bases between the germline ends. CDR3 DNA: TGTGCCAGCTCATACCAGGGCCAGTGGAACACTGAAGCTTTCTTT. Amino acids: CASSYQGQWNTEAFF.

The chain recombines TRBV6-5 with TRBJ2-1; maybe TRBD2 (5 bases). Per germline, CDR1 MNHEY and CDR2 SVGAGI. This CDR3 region has 16 residues. V was pared by 4 bases and J by 1 base, with 14 bases between. The CDR3, as DNA: TGTGCCAGCAGTTTAACCCCGGGATCGTCCTACAATGAGCAGTTCTTC. Encoded protein: CASSLTPGSSYNEQFF.

This clone was picked up a small number of times. The chain employs TRBV5-1 and TRBJ2-5, with D perhaps TRBD1 (6 bases). Germline CDR1 and CDR2: SGHRS and YFSETQ. Trimming took off 4 bases at V and 5 bases at J, with 12 bases between the two ends. This CDR3 is built from 13 residues. The CDR3 sequence: CASSPGARETQYF. CDR3 nucleotides: TGCGCCAGCAGCCCAGGGGCCCGGGAGACCCAGTACTTC.

The DNA for the CDR3 is TGTGCCAGCAGTGTAAGCGGGACACCCAGAGGGACTGAAGCTTTCTTT. Protein sequence: CASSVSGTPRGTEAFF. V gene TRBV6-1 combines with J gene TRBJ1-1; perhaps TRBD1 as D (6 bases). This CDR3 contains 16 residues. Trimming shortened V by 4 bases and J by 5 bases, and 20 bases separated the two germline ends. The V gene's germline CDR1 is MNHNS and CDR2 SASEGT.